These T cell receptor beta chains were read from a single sample in a study of T cell responses to AZD1222 COVID-19 vaccine. Profiled with immunoSEQ multiplex PCR; TCRdb holds only in-frame clones, not every one. The data contain some 140,000 clones, approximately 88% of them seen just once; the ten biggest clones take up approximately 4%. Specimen: peripheral blood, collected on day 0 of AZD1222 vaccination. These TCRs come from an adult in good health. Each CDR3 is given with its conserved first and last residue. The D gene is left open where the match is weak. Rows may omit the clone size; those that give it use once, few, many or a size class.

v_gene	j_gene	d_gene	abundance	CDR3aa	CDR3nt
TRBV5-4	TRBJ2-2	-	-	CASSRRGYTGELFF	TGTGCCAGCAGTCGACGGGGGTACACCGGGGAGCTGTTTTTT
TRBV5-1	TRBJ1-3	-	-	CASSPGPDSGNTIYF	TGCGCCAGCAGCCCGGGACCGGACTCTGGAAACACCATATATTTT
TRBV9	TRBJ2-3	TRBD1	-	CASSPTQTGADTQYF	TGTGCCAGCAGTCCGACTCAGACAGGGGCAGATACGCAGTATTTT
TRBV27	TRBJ2-1	TRBD2	-	CASSRSAGGSYNEQFF	TGTGCCAGCAGTCGGAGTGCGGGGGGCTCCTACAATGAGCAGTTCTTC
TRBV9	TRBJ1-4	-	-	CASSSGPRVEEKLFF	TGTGCCAGCAGCTCCGGACCAAGGGTTGAGGAAAAACTGTTTTTT
TRBV3-1/TRBV3-2	TRBJ1-2	-	-	CASSQNGNYGYTF	TGTGCCAGCAGCCAAAATGGTAACTATGGCTACACCTTC
TRBV6-5	TRBJ1-5	-	-	CASSYGGGQPQHF	TGTGCCAGCAGTTACGGGGGTGGTCAGCCCCAGCATTTT
TRBV2	TRBJ1-1	-	-	CASSGDTEAFF	TGTGCCAGCAGTGGGGACACTGAAGCTTTCTTT
TRBV27	TRBJ2-1	-	once	CASKAGAYNEQFF	TGTGCCAGCAAGGCTGGGGCCTACAATGAGCAGTTCTTC
TRBV15	TRBJ2-4	-	-	CATSRDLLREPYF	TGTGCCACCAGCAGAGATCTGTTGAGGGAACCGTACTTC
TRBV7-8	TRBJ1-3	-	once	CASSAERGTGNTIYF	TGTGCCAGCAGCGCAGAGAGGGGAACTGGAAACACCATATATTTT
TRBV28	TRBJ1-1	-	-	CASSWTGPQAFF	TGTGCCAGCAGTTGGACGGGACCCCAAGCTTTCTTT
TRBV13	TRBJ2-1	-	-	CASSFALDQIDNEQFF	TGTGCCAGCAGCTTCGCCCTCGATCAAATAGACAATGAGCAGTTCTTC
TRBV28	TRBJ1-5	-	-	CASRFDSLNNQPQHF	TGTGCCAGCAGATTCGACAGTCTCAACAATCAGCCCCAGCATTTT
TRBV28	TRBJ1-2	-	-	CASSSGGTSYGYTF	TGTGCCAGCAGTTCGGGAGGGACCAGCTATGGCTACACCTTC
TRBV6-4	TRBJ1-5	TRBD1	-	CASSVDSGGNQPQHF	TGTGCCAGCAGCGTTGACTCAGGGGGGAATCAGCCCCAGCATTTT
TRBV24-1	TRBJ1-2	TRBD1	-	CATSDPRGRGRDGYTF	TGTGCCACCAGTGATCCCCGGGGAAGGGGGCGGGATGGCTACACCTTC
TRBV15	TRBJ1-2	TRBD1	-	CATSTNRGANYGYTF	TGTGCCACCAGCACGAACAGGGGGGCAAACTATGGCTACACCTTC
TRBV27	TRBJ2-7	-	-	CASSPGYQLSYEQYF	TGTGCCAGCAGTCCTGGTTACCAACTCTCCTACGAGCAGTACTTC
TRBV5-1	TRBJ1-2	-	-	CASSSVDGYTF	TGCGCCAGCAGCTCCGTTGATGGCTACACCTTC
TRBV3-1/TRBV3-2	TRBJ1-3	-	few	CASSQDSPRLSGNTIYF	TGTGCCAGCAGCCAAGATTCCCCTCGCCTCTCTGGAAACACCATATATTTT
TRBV19	TRBJ2-1	TRBD1	-	CASSDRDRSHNEQFF	TGTGCCAGTAGTGACCGGGACAGATCCCACAATGAGCAGTTCTTC
TRBV5-1	TRBJ1-2	-	-	CASSLVGGSITNYGYTF	TGCGCCAGCAGCTTGGTTGGAGGGTCAATCACTAACTATGGCTACACCTTC
TRBV6-5	TRBJ2-1	TRBD1	-	CASSNRDRGRNEQFF	TGTGCCAGCAGCAACAGGGACAGGGGGCGGAATGAGCAGTTCTTC
TRBV9	TRBJ2-1	-	-	CASSVGSYNEQFF	TGTGCCAGCAGCGTAGGCAGCTACAATGAGCAGTTCTTC
TRBV28	TRBJ1-6	-	-	CASSSQGGYSPLHF	TGTGCCAGCAGTTCCCAGGGAGGTTATTCACCCCTCCACTTT
TRBV19	TRBJ2-7	-	-	CASSIGGIGEQYF	TGTGCCAGTAGTATAGGCGGGATCGGCGAGCAGTACTTC
TRBV5-4	TRBJ2-7	-	once	CASSGDGYEQYF	TGTGCCAGCAGCGGGGACGGTTACGAGCAGTACTTC
TRBV4-1	TRBJ2-4	-	once	CASSQVPNIQYF	TGCGCCAGCAGCCAGGTGCCAAACATTCAGTACTTC
TRBV28	TRBJ2-3	-	-	CASTLRRKSTDTQYF	TGTGCCAGCACCCTACGACGCAAGAGCACAGATACGCAGTATTTT
TRBV7-3	TRBJ1-6	-	-	CASSLQMDSPLHF	TGTGCCAGCAGCTTACAGATGGATTCACCCCTCCACTTT
TRBV5-1	TRBJ1-3	-	few	CASSLMAGSGNTIYF	TGCGCCAGCAGCTTGATGGCAGGCTCTGGAAACACCATATATTTT
TRBV2	TRBJ2-2	-	-	CASLLSETTGELFF	TGTGCCAGCCTATTGTCGGAGACCACCGGGGAGCTGTTTTTT